This paragraph reports one TCR beta chain. The CDR3 spans 13 residues. Germline V gene sequence: CDR1 KGHSH, CDR2 LQKENI. With 3 bases removed from V and 9 bases from J, the gap between germline ends came to 12 bases. The data were obtained in a study of neoadjuvant nivolumab and ipilimumab in lung cancer. Clones were sequenced by immunoSEQ multiplex PCR, and TCRdb holds only the in-frame ones, with some missing. The sample includes about 18,000 clones, approximately 87% of them seen just once. The chain uses TRBV18 and TRBJ2-1; possible D gene TRBD2, 5 bases. This specimen was peripheral blood, taken before neoadjuvant nivolumab, alone or with ipilimumab. The receptor's source is an adult with non-small cell lung cancer. Written as DNA, the CDR3 is TGTGCCAGCTCACCCATTACTAGTTCTGAGCAGTTCTTC. Translated, it gives CASSPITSSEQFF.